A selection of T cell receptor beta chains follows, all from one sample in a study of beta chain features in type 1 diabetes. Method: immunoSEQ multiplex PCR; TCRdb's copy keeps in-frame clones and lacks some. The sample records approximately 150,000 clones, roughly 65% being singletons. The sequencing input was naive CD4+ T cells from blood. The receptors here all came from a man aged 25-45 years with type 1 diabetes. Each CDR3 is given with its conserved first and last residue. The order of the fields is J gene, clone size, D gene, V gene, CDR3 protein, CDR3 DNA. The D gene is left open where the match is weak. Some rows mark clone size as missing; the rest say once, few, many or name a class of expanded clone.

TRBJ1-1	few	NA	TRBV29-1	CSVEDPRTLPREVF	TGCAGCGTTGAAGATCCGAGGACCTTACCCCGGGAGGTTTTT
TRBJ2-3	NA	NA	TRBV9	CASSAEGPDTQYF	TGTGCCAGCAGCGCCGAGGGACCAGATACGCAGTATTTT
TRBJ2-7	few	NA	TRBV13	CASSSRDQEQYF	TGTGCCAGCAGCTCAAGGGACCAAGAGCAGTACTTC
TRBJ1-2	few	TRBD1	TRBV7-2	CASSPGQGEYGYTF	TGTGCCAGCAGCCCGGGACAGGGTGAATATGGCTACACCTTC
TRBJ1-6	NA	NA	TRBV28	CASSDINSPLHF	TGTGCCAGCAGTGATATCAATTCACCCCTCCACTTT
TRBJ2-1	NA	TRBD2	TRBV5-1	CASSLGLAEYNEQFF	TGCGCCAGCAGCCTAGGACTAGCGGAATACAATGAGCAGTTCTTC
TRBJ2-4	NA	NA	TRBV7-2	CASSLAKNIQYF	TGTGCCAGCAGCTTAGCCAAAAACATTCAGTACTTC
TRBJ2-3	NA	TRBD1	TRBV4-1	CASSQGRTGQSDTQYF	TGCGCCAGCAGCCAGGGTAGGACAGGACAATCAGATACGCAGTATTTT
TRBJ2-6	NA	NA	TRBV30	CAWSVTVANVLTF	TGTGCCTGGAGTGTAACCGTGGCCAACGTCCTGACTTTC
TRBJ2-5	NA	NA	TRBV29-1	CSVGWQLQEETQYF	TGCAGCGTTGGGTGGCAGCTACAAGAAGAGACCCAGTACTTC
TRBJ2-1	few	TRBD2	TRBV29-1	CSVEVGAGTSGGRGQFF	TGCAGCGTTGAAGTGGGTGCGGGCACTAGCGGGGGCCGGGGGCAGTTCTTC
TRBJ2-5	NA	NA	TRBV4-3	CASSQVGGRQETQYF	TGCGCCAGCAGCCAAGTAGGCGGCAGGCAAGAGACCCAGTACTTC
TRBJ2-3	NA	NA	TRBV9	CASSVVDGDTQYF	TGTGCCAGCAGCGTAGTGGACGGGGATACGCAGTATTTT
TRBJ2-5	NA	NA	TRBV7-9	CASSLRPSGTQYF	TGTGCCAGCAGCCTCCGGCCGTCTGGGACCCAGTACTTC
TRBJ1-5	NA	TRBD1	TRBV15	CATSLRQGAPGNQPQHF	TGTGCCACCAGCTTAAGACAGGGGGCGCCGGGCAATCAGCCCCAGCATTTT
TRBJ1-2	NA	TRBD1	TRBV2	CASGQGPTNLSGYTF	TGTGCCAGCGGACAGGGCCCTACCAATTTGAGCGGCTACACCTTC
TRBJ2-1	once	NA	TRBV5-1	CASSSDASAFNDEQFF	TGCGCCAGCAGCTCGGACGCTTCTGCGTTTAACGATGAGCAGTTCTTC
TRBJ2-4	NA	NA	TRBV23-1	CASRVFIGQPPNIQYF	TGCGCCAGCAGGGTGTTCATCGGACAGCCACCAAACATTCAGTACTTC
TRBJ2-7	NA	TRBD1	TRBV30	CAWSVSRGQGSYEQYF	TGTGCCTGGAGTGTATCTCGTGGACAGGGGTCCTACGAGCAGTACTTC
TRBJ2-3	once	NA	TRBV5-1	CASSFRTDSTDTQYF	TGCGCCAGCAGCTTCAGGACGGATAGCACAGATACGCAGTATTTT
TRBJ2-5	NA	NA	TRBV10-3	CAISEGDEETQYF	TGTGCCATCAGTGAAGGGGACGAAGAGACCCAGTACTTC
TRBJ2-3	NA	NA	TRBV9	CASSATQDPYTDTQYF	TGTGCCAGCAGCGCCACTCAGGACCCCTACACAGATACGCAGTATTTT